The source of this TCR beta chain is a study of T-cell memory formation after mild COVID-19. This clonotype was seen more than once but under ten times. Its antigen is still unknown. Constant-segment-primed 5'RACE gave TCR alpha and TCR beta cDNA libraries with sample barcodes and UMIs. TCRdb analysed the 5' RACE reads with MiXCR anew, one entry per CDR3 protein. Among roughly 250,000 distinct CDR3 sequences listed, about 17% were seen once. CDR3 size: 15 residues. Trimming took 3 bases from V and 2 from J, leaving 11 bases between them. Whole-study results and caveats: Pre-infection memory held some responding clones, suggesting pre-existing cross-reactive T cells responded. Clones that contracted from day 15 to 85 were balanced CD4/CD8, while later expanders leaned CD4+.

This TCR was recovered from a man aged 18-30 years who had mild COVID-19 (a few samples of this study predate the infection). Cell type and time point are not known. V gene TRBV12-3 or TRBV12-4 combines with J gene TRBJ1-5; D is unclear. The source material was PBMCs or a T cell subset sorted from them (not recorded which). CDR3 sequence (DNA): TGTGCCAGCAGTTTCCGGGGATGGGGCAATCAGCCCCAGCATTTT. Its protein product is CASSFRGWGNQPQHF.